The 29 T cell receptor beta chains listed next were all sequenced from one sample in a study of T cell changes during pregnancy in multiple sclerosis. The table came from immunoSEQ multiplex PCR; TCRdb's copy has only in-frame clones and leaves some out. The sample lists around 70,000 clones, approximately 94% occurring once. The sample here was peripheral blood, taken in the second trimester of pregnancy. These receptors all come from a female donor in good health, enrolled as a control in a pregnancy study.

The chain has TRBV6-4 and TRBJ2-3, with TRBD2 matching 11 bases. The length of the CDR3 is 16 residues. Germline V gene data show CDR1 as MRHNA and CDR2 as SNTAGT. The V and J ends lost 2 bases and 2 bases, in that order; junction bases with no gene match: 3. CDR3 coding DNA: TGTGCCAGCAGTGACCCTAGCGGGGGGACCACAGATACGCAGTATTTT. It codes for CASSDPSGGTTDTQYF.

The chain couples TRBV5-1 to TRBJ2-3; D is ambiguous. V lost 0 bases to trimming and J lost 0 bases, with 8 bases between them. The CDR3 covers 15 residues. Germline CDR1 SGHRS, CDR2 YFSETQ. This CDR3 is CASSLGRPSTDTQYF. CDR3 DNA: TGCGCCAGCAGCTTGGGGAGACCAAGCACAGATACGCAGTATTTT.

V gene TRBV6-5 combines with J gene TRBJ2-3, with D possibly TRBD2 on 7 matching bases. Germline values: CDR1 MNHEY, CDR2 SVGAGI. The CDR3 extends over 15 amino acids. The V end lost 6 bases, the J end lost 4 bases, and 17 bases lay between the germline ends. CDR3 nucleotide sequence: TGTGCCAGCAGCTTGGGGGGGGGCCGCGCAGATACGCAGTATTTT. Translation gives CASSLGGGRADTQYF.

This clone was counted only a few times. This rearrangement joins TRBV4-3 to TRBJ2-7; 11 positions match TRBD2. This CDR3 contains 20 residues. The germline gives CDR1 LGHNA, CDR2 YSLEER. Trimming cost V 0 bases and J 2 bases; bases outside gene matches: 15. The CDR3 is CASSQDRVAGGQPLPYEQYF. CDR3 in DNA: TGCGCCAGCAGCCAAGATAGAGTAGCGGGGGGGCAACCCCTCCCCTACGAGCAGTACTTC.

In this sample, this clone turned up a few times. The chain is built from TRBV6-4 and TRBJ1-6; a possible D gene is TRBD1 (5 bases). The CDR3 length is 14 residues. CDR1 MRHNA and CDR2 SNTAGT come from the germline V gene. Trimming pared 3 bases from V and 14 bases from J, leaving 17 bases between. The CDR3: CASSEEGSRGTLHF. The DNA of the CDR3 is TGTGCCAGCAGTGAGGAGGGATCTAGGGGAACCCTCCACTTT.

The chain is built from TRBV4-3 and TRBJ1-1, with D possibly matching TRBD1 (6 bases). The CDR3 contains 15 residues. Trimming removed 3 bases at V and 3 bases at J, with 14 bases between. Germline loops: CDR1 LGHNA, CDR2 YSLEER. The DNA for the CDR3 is TGCGCCAGCAGCCATGGGGACATCGGGTACACTGAAGCTTTCTTT. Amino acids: CASSHGDIGYTEAFF.

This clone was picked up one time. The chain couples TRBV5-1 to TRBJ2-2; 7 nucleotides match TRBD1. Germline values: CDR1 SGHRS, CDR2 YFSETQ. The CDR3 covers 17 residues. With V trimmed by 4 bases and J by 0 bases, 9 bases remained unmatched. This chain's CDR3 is CASSIVPGQTNTGELFF. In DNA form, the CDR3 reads TGCGCCAGCAGCATAGTACCGGGACAGACGAACACCGGGGAGCTGTTTTTT.

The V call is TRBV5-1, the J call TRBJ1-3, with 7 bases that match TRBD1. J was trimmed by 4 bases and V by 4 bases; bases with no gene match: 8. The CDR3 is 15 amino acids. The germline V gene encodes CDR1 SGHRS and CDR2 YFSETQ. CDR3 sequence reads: CASSATGDMGNTIYF. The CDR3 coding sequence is TGCGCCAGCAGCGCTACAGGGGACATGGGAAACACCATATATTTT.

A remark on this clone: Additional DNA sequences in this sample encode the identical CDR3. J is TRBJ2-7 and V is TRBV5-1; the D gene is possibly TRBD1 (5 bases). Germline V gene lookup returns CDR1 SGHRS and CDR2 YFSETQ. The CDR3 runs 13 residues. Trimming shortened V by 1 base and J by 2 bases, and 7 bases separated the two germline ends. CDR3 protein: CASSLTGTYEQYF. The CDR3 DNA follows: TGCGCCAGCAGCTTGACAGGAACCTACGAGCAGTACTTC.

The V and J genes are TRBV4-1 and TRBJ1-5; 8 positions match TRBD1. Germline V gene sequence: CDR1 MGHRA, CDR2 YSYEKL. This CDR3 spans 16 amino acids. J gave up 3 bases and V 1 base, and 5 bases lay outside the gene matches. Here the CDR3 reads CASSQATGGANQPQHF. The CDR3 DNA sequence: TGCGCCAGCAGCCAAGCTACAGGGGGTGCCAATCAGCCCCAGCATTTT.

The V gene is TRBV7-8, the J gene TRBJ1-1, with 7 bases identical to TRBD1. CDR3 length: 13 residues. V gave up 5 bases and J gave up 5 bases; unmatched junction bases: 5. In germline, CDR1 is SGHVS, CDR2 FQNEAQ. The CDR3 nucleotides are TGTGCCAGCAGCGGACAGGCAAGGACTGAAGCTTTCTTT. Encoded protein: CASSGQARTEAFF.

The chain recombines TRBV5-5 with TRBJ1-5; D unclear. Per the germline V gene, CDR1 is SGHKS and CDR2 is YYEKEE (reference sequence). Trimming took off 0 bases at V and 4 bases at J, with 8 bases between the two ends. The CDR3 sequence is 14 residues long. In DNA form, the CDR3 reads TGTGCCAGCAGCTTGGATCCGGGTAATCAGCCCCAGCATTTT. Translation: CASSLDPGNQPQHF.

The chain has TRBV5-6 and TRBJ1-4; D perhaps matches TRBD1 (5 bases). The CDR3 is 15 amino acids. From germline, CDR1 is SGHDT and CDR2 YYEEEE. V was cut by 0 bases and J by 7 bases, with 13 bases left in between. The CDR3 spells CASSLEEGRGEKLFF. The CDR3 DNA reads TGTGCCAGCAGCTTGGAGGAGGGGAGGGGTGAAAAACTGTTTTTT.

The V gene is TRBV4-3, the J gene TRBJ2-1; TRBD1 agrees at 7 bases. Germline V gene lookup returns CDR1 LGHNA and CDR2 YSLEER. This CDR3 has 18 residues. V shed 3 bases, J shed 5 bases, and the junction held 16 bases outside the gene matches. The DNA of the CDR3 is TGCGCCAGCAGCCATGGGACAGCTAAAGGTTATCCGAACAATGAGCAGTTCTTC. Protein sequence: CASSHGTAKGYPNNEQFF.

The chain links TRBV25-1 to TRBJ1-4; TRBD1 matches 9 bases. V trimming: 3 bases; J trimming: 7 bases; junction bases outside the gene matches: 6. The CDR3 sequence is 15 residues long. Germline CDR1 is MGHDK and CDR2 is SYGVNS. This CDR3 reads CASSDTQGAGEKLFF. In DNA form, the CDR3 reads TGTGCCAGCAGTGATACACAGGGGGCTGGTGAAAAACTGTTTTTT.

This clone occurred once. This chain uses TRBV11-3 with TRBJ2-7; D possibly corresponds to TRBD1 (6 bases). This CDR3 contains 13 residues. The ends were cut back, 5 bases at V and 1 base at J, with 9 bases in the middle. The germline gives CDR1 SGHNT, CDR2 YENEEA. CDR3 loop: CASSPGQSYEQYF. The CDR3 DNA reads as TGTGCCAGCAGCCCCGGACAGTCCTACGAGCAGTACTTC.

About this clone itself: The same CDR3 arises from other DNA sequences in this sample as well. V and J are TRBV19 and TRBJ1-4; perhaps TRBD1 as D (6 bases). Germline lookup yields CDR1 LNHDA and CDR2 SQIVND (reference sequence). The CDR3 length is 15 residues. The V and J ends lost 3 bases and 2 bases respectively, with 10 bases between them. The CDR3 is CASSIGGATNEKLFF. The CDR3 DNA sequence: TGTGCCAGTAGTATCGGGGGGGCGACTAATGAAAAACTGTTTTTT.

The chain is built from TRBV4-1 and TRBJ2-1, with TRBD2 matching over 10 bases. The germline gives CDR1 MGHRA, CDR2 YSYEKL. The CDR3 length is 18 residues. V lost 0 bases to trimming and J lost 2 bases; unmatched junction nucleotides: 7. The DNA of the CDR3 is TGCGCCAGCAGCCAAGAAGCGGGGGGGCCTCGGACCTACAATGAGCAGTTCTTC. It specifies CASSQEAGGPRTYNEQFF.

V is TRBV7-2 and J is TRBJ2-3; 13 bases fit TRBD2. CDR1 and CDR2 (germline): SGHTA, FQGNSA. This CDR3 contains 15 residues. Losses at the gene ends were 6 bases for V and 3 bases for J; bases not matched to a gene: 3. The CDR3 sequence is CASRLAGGATDTQYF. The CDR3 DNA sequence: TGTGCCAGCAGACTAGCGGGGGGGGCGACAGATACGCAGTATTTT.

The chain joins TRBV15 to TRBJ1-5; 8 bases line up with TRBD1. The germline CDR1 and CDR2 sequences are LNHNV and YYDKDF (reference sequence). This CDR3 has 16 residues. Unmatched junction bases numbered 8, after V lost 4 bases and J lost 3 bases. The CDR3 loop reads CATSIDAGGVNQPQHF. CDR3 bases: TGTGCCACCAGCATCGATGCAGGGGGCGTCAATCAGCCCCAGCATTTT.

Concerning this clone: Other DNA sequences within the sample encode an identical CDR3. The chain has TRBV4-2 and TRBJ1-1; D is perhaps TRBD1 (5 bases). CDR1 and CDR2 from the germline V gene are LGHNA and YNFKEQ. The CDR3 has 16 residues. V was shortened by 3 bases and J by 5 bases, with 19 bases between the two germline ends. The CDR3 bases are TGTGCCAGCAGCCAGGGTGGATGGGGGGAGTTAACTGAAGCTTTCTTT. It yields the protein CASSQGGWGELTEAFF.

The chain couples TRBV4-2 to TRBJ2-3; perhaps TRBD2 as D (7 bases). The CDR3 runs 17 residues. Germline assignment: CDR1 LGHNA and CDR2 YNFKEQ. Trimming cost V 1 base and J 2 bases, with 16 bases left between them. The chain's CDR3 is CASSQGGGVGDTDTQYF. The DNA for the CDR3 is TGTGCCAGCAGCCAAGGAGGGGGGGTCGGCGACACAGATACGCAGTATTTT.

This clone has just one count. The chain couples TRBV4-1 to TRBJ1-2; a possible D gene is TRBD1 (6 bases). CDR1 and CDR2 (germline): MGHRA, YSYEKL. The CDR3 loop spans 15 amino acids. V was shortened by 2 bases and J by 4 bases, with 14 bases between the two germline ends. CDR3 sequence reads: CASSQRRGGPYGYTF. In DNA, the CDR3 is TGCGCCAGCAGCCAACGGAGGGGGGGGCCCTATGGCTACACCTTC.

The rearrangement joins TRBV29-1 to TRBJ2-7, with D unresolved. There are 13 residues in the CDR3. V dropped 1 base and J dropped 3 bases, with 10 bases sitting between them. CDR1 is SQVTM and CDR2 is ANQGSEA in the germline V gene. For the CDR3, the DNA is TGCAGCGTTGAAGCCTTTGGTAGCTACGAGCAGTACTTC. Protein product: CSVEAFGSYEQYF.

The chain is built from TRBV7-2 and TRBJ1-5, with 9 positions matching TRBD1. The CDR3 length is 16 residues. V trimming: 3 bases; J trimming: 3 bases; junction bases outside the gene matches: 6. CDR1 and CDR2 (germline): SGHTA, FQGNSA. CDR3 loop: CASSFDGTGSNQPQHF. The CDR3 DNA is TGTGCCAGCAGCTTTGACGGGACAGGGTCCAATCAGCCCCAGCATTTT.

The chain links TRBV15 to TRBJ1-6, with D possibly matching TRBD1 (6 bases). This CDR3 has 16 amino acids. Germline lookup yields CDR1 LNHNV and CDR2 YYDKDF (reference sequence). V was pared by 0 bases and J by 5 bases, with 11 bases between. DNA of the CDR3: TGTGCCACCAGCAGAGATTGGGGGCGGGATAATTCACCCCTCCACTTT. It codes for CATSRDWGRDNSPLHF. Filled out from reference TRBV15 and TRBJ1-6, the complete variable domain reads DAMVIQNPRYQVTQFGKPVTLSCSQTLNHNVMYWYQQKSSQAPKLLFHYYDKDFNNEADTPDNFQSRRPNTSFCFLDIRSPGLGDTAMYLCATSRDWGRDNSPLHFGNGTRLTVT.

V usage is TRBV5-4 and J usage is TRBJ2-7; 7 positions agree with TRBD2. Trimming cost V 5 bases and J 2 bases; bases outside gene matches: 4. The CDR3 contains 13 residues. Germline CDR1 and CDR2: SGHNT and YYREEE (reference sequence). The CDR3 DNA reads TGTGCCAGCAGGTCCGGGACTACCTACGAGCAGTACTTC. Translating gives CASRSGTTYEQYF. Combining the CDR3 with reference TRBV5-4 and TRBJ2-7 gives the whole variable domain ETGVTQSPTHLIKTRGQQVTLRCSSQSGHNTVSWYQQALGQGPQFIFQYYREEENGRGNFPPRFSGLQFPNYSSELNVNALELDDSALYLCASRSGTTYEQYFGPGTRLTVT.

The CDR3 protein is CASSQATNYEQYF. CDR3 nucleotide sequence: TGTGCCAGCAGCCAAGCGACAAACTACGAGCAGTACTTC. The chain joins TRBV14 to TRBJ2-7; D unresolved. The germline gives CDR1 SGHDN, CDR2 FVKESK. The V gene lost 1 base and the J gene lost 3 bases, with 7 bases spanning the gap. The CDR3 is made up of 13 amino acids.

The CDR3 sequence: CASSLLQPRAYGYTF. CDR3 nucleotide sequence: TGTGCCAGCAGCCTCCTACAGCCGAGGGCCTATGGCTACACCTTC. V and J are TRBV7-9 and TRBJ1-2; D call uncertain. The CDR3 covers 15 residues. Between the trimmed V and J ends, which lost 5 bases and 4 bases, there was a span of 17 bases. Germline values: CDR1 SEHNR, CDR2 FQNEAQ (reference sequence).